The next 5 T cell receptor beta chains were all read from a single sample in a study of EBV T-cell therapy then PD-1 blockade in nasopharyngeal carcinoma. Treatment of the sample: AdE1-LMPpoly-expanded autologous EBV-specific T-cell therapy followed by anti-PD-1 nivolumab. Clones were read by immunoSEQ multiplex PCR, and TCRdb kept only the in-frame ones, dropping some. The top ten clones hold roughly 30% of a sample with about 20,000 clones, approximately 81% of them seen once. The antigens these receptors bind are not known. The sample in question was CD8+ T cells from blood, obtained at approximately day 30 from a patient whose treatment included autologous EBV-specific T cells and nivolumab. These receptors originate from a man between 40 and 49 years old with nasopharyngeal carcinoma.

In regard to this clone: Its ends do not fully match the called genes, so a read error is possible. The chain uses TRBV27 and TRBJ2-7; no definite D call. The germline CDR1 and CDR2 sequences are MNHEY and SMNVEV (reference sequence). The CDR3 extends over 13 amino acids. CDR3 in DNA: TGTGCCAGCAGTGTATCAGGATCCTACGAGCAGTACTTC. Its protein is CASSVSGSYEQYF.

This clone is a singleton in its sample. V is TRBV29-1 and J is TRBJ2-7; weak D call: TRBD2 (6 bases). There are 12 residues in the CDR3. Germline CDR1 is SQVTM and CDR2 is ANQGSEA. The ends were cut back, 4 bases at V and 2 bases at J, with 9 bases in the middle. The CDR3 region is CSVVRETYEQYF. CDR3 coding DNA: TGCAGCGTTGTGCGGGAAACCTACGAGCAGTACTTC.

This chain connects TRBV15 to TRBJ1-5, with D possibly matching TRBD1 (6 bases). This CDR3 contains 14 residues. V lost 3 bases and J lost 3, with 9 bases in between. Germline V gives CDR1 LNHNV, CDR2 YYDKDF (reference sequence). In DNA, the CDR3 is TGTGCCACCAGCAGTGGGACAAACAATCAGCCCCAGCATTTT. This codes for CATSSGTNNQPQHF. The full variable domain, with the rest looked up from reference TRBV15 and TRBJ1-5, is DAMVIQNPRYQVTQFGKPVTLSCSQTLNHNVMYWYQQKSSQAPKLLFHYYDKDFNNEADTPDNFQSRRPNTSFCFLDIRSPGLGDTAMYLCATSSGTNNQPQHFGDGTRLSIL.

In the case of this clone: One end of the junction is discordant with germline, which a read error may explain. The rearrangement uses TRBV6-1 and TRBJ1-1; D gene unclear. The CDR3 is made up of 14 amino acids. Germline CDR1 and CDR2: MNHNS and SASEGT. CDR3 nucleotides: TGTGCCAGCAGGGAAGTATATTTGAACACTGAAGCTTTCTTT. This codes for CASREVYLNTEAFF.

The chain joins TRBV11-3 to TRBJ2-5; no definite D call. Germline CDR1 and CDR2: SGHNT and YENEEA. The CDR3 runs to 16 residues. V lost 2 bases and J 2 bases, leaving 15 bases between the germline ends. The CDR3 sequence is CASSLLSSGPQETQYF. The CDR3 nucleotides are TGTGCCAGCAGCTTATTAAGTTCCGGGCCTCAAGAGACCCAGTACTTC. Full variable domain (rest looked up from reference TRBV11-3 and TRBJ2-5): EAGVVQSPRYKIIEKKQPVAFWCNPISGHNTLYWYLQNLGQGPELLIRYENEEAVDDSQLPKDRFSAERLKGVDSTLKIQPAELGDSAVYLCASSLLSSGPQETQYFGPGTRLLVL.